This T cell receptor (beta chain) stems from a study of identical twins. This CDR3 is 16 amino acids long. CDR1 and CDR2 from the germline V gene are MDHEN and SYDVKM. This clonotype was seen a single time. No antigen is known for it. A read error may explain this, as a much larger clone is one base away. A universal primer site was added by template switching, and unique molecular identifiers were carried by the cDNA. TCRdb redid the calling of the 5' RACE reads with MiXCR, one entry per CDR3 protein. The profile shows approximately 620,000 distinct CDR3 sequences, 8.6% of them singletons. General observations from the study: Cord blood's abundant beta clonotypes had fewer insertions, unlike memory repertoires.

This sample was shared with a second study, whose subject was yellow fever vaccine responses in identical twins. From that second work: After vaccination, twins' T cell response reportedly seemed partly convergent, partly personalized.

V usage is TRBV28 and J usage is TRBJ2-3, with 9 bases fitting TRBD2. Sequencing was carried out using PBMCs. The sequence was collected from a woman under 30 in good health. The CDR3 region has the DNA TGTGCCAGCAGTGCACATAGCGGGAGTTCGACAGAAACGCAGTATTTT. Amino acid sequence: CASSAHSGSSTETQYF.